This T cell receptor (beta chain) was profiled in a study of neoadjuvant anti-PD-1 for oral cavity cancer. Time point indicated: after neoadjuvant nivolumab, at surgical resection. V gave up 3 bases and J gave up 4 bases; unmatched junction bases: 5. CDR3 length equals 15 residues. The germline V gene encodes CDR1 SGHRS and CDR2 YFSETQ. Using immunoSEQ multiplex PCR, the repertoire was profiled, and TCRdb retains in-frame clones only, with some absent. There are approximately 16,000 clones in the sample; about 34% occur only once, and around 39% lies in the top ten. The input for sequencing was tumor tissue, taken after nivolumab (anti-PD-1) treatment. The origin of this receptor is a person aged 35-80 years with oral cavity squamous cell carcinoma. The chain is built from TRBV5-1 and TRBJ2-2; 8 bases match TRBD1. The CDR3 sequence: CASSSDRVGTGELFF. In nucleotides, the CDR3 is TGCGCCAGCAGCTCGGACAGGGTAGGCACCGGGGAGCTGTTTTTT. Supplemented by reference TRBV5-1 and TRBJ2-2, the full variable domain reads KAGVTQTPRYLIKTRGQQVTLSCSPISGHRSVSWYQQTPGQGLQFLFEYFSETQRNKGNFPGRFSGRQFSNSRSEMNVSTLELGDSALYLCASSSDRVGTGELFFGEGSRLTVL.